This TCR beta chain was documented in a study of blood T cell repertoires in COVID-19. About the study: Donors in the United States, Italy and Spain gave samples during acute or convalescent COVID-19.

Enrolled through a virtual design, the participants were between roughly 18 and 95 years of age and came from approximately 25 US areas. Two negative PCRs, clearance, or symptom resolution were required of recovered Cohort 3 donors. As processed by the authors: How many nucleated cells were present was estimated from reference gene primer amplification. Assay: immunoSEQ multiplex PCR; the TCRdb copy retains only in-frame clones and omits some. V, J and clone size derive from that table, while D and trimming were established from the DNA sequence. The repertoire holds some 320,000 clones, with approximately 91% as singletons. The TCR originated in a man between 60 and 75 years old who had recovered from COVID-19. The sequenced sample was PBMCs or T cells enriched from blood (not recorded which).

CDR3 DNA sequence: TGTGCCAGCAGACGGACAGGGGGTCCCACAGATACGCAGTATTTT. This encodes CASRRTGGPTDTQYF. The rearrangement links TRBV2 to TRBJ2-3, with TRBD1 matching 10 bases. J lost 2 bases, V lost 6 bases, and 5 bases had no gene match. CDR1 is SNHLY and CDR2 is FYNNEI in the germline V gene. The CDR3 has 15 amino acids. The full variable domain, rest sourced from reference TRBV2 and TRBJ2-3, is EPEVTQTPSHQVTQMGQEVILRCVPISNHLYFYWYRQILGQKVEFLVSFYNNEISEKSEIFDDQFSVERPDGSNFTLKIRSTKLEDSAMYFCASRRTGGPTDTQYFGPGTRLTVL.